These 27 T cell receptor beta chains came from one sample sequenced in a study of T cells after yellow fever vaccination. TCRdb independently ran MiXCR on the 5' RACE reads; one entry per CDR3 protein. Of 200,000 to 300,000 distinct CDR3 sequences in the sample, roughly 3.5% are singletons; the top ten hold around a fifth. Material: PBMCs, obtained 15 days after the yellow fever booster vaccination. The receptors shown here come from a man younger than 35 who received the YFV17D yellow fever vaccine.

The J gene is TRBJ2-6, the V gene TRBV10-3, with D maybe TRBD2 (7 bases). CDR1 ENHRY and CDR2 SYGVKD come from the germline V gene. The ends were cut back, 7 bases at V and 4 bases at J, with 17 bases in the middle. This CDR3 comprises 16 residues. CDR3 loop: CAIKAGASAGANVLTF. DNA of the CDR3: TGTGCCATCAAGGCGGGGGCGTCTGCCGGGGCCAACGTCCTGACTTTC.

This clonotype was counted at least ten times. J is TRBJ2-1 and V is TRBV28; D could derive from TRBD1 or TRBD2 (5 bases each). This CDR3 has 15 residues. V lost 6 bases to trimming and J lost 4 bases, with 16 bases between them. Germline loops: CDR1 MDHEN, CDR2 SYDVKM. Here the CDR3 reads CASRETGPKYNEQFF. CDR3 coding DNA: TGTGCCAGCAGGGAAACGGGACCGAAATACAATGAGCAGTTCTTC.

The rearrangement links TRBV4-1 to TRBJ2-2; D could derive from TRBD1 or TRBD2 (5 bases each). The CDR3 loop spans 18 amino acids. CDR1 and CDR2 from the germline V gene are MGHRA and YSYEKL. The V end was cut by 6 bases, the J end by 4 bases, with 24 bases between. The CDR3 reads CASRNAPRTKGSTGELFF. CDR3 DNA sequence: TGCGCCAGCAGAAATGCCCCGAGGACCAAGGGGAGCACCGGGGAGCTGTTTTTT.

This clonotype has a count of ten or more. The CDR3 protein is CASSRPWWDTNTGELFF. The CDR3 bases are TGTGCCAGCAGTCGACCGTGGTGGGACACGAACACCGGGGAGCTGTTTTTT. V is TRBV12-3 or TRBV12-4 and J is TRBJ2-2; D might be TRBD1 (6 bases). V lost 5 bases to trimming and J lost 0 bases, with 16 bases between them. CDR3 length: 17 amino acids.

To note about this clonotype: One base away lies a much larger clone, so this may be a sequencing read error. The chain is built from TRBV14 and TRBJ1-2, with unresolved D. CDR3 length: 15 residues. CDR1 and CDR2 (germline): SGHDN, FVKESK. V lost 0 bases and J 8 bases, leaving 16 bases between the germline ends. In DNA form, the CDR3 reads TGTGCCAGCAGCCAAGACTGGACCTACGGCGGAGGCTACACCTTC. Translating gives CASSQDWTYGGGYTF.

This clonotype was seen repeatedly, ten times or more. The rearrangement links TRBV9 to TRBJ2-1; 7 bases are a match to TRBD2. The V segment lost 7 bases and the J segment 5 bases; nucleotides outside the gene matches: 3. The CDR3 has 12 amino acids. CDR1 and CDR2 from the germline V gene are SGDLS and YYNGEE. In DNA, the CDR3 is TGTGCCAGCGGGGGGGTTAACAATGAGCAGTTCTTC. Encoded protein: CASGGVNNEQFF.

This clonotype was seen at least ten times. The chain links TRBV28 to TRBJ1-3, with unresolved D. Germline CDR1 MDHEN, CDR2 SYDVKM. The CDR3 consists of 12 residues. Trimming took 6 bases from V and 2 from J, leaving 5 bases between them. The CDR3 protein is CASRHPGNTIYF. The CDR3, as DNA: TGTGCCAGCAGACATCCTGGAAACACCATATATTTT.

This clonotype was seen repeatedly, ten times or more. The chain has TRBV29-1 and TRBJ1-1, with D possibly TRBD1 on 6 matching bases. The CDR3 totals 15 residues. Per germline, CDR1 SQVTM and CDR2 ANQGSEA. Trimming took 4 bases from V and 1 from J, leaving 16 bases between them. CDR3 in DNA: TGCAGCGTTGTGGGGACATACCAGGGGAACACTGAAGCTTTCTTT. Amino acids: CSVVGTYQGNTEAFF.

This clonotype was seen many times. The V gene is TRBV4-1, the J gene TRBJ1-1, with D unclear. V lost 1 base and J lost 1, with 16 bases in between. Germline V gene lookup returns CDR1 MGHRA and CDR2 YSYEKL. The CDR3 spans 17 residues. CDR3 amino acids: CASSQVAPGLWNTEAFF. CDR3 nucleotides: TGCGCCAGCAGCCAAGTAGCGCCAGGCCTTTGGAACACTGAAGCTTTCTTT.

This clonotype was recorded at least ten times. The genes are TRBV5-1 and TRBJ1-2; weak D call: TRBD1 (5 bases). CDR1 and CDR2 (germline): SGHRS, YFSETQ. This CDR3 is 16 amino acids long. Trimming stripped 0 bases from V and 7 bases from J, with 19 bases between. CDR3: CASSLAGRFTPFGYTF. For the CDR3, the DNA is TGCGCCAGCAGCTTGGCGGGGCGTTTCACCCCCTTTGGCTACACCTTC.

The sample holds many counts of this clonotype. The V gene is TRBV3-1, the J gene TRBJ1-2; D gene ambiguous. Per germline, CDR1 LGHDT and CDR2 YNNKEL (reference sequence). This CDR3 comprises 14 residues. V was cut by 4 bases and J by 3 bases, with 12 bases left in between. The CDR3 nucleotides read TGTGCCAGCAGCCGCCGAGAGGTAGACTATGGCTACACCTTC. Its translation: CASSRREVDYGYTF.

This clonotype was seen repeatedly, ten times or more. V usage is TRBV5-1 and J usage is TRBJ2-3, with D possibly matching TRBD2 (5 bases). The CDR3 extends over 15 amino acids. CDR1 and CDR2 (germline): SGHRS, YFSETQ. V lost 0 bases to trimming and J lost 5 bases, with 13 bases between them. The DNA of the CDR3 is TGCGCCAGCAGCTTGGGGCTAGCCGTTGTAGATACGCAGTATTTT. It yields the protein CASSLGLAVVDTQYF.

This clonotype has at least ten counts. CDR3 in amino acids: CASSYGDQADEQFF. CDR3 DNA: TGTGCCAGCAGTTACGGTGACCAGGCCGATGAGCAGTTCTTC. The chain employs TRBV6-5 and TRBJ2-1; no clear D gene. V lost 2 bases to trimming and J lost 8 bases, with 13 bases between them. This CDR3 is 14 amino acids long. Germline loops: CDR1 MNHEY, CDR2 SVGAGI.

This clonotype has at least ten counts. The rearrangement joins TRBV20-1 to TRBJ1-4, with no clear D. This CDR3 region has 16 residues. Germline V gene data show CDR1 as DFQATT and CDR2 as SNEGSKA (reference sequence). The ends were cut back, 3 bases at V and 0 bases at J, with 14 bases in the middle. The CDR3 nucleotides read TGCAGTGCTAGCGCTCGGGCTTTGGCAACTAATGAAAAACTGTTTTTT. It codes for CSASARALATNEKLFF.

This clonotype was seen at least ten times. Here the CDR3 DNA reads TGCGCCAGCAGCAAAGCGAGGGATTCACCCCTCCACTTT. It encodes CASSKARDSPLHF. This chain joins TRBV4-1 and TRBJ1-6; D not resolved. The CDR3 runs 13 residues. Trimming removed 5 bases from V and 8 bases from J, with 10 bases in between. Germline CDR1 is MGHRA and CDR2 is YSYEKL.

This clonotype was observed at least ten times. The chain couples TRBV12-3 or TRBV12-4 to TRBJ2-1; 9 positions agree with TRBD2. CDR3 length: 11 amino acids. With 6 bases clipped from V and 16 bases from J, the junction kept 7 bases outside the gene matches. The chain's CDR3 is CASSPSGGLFF. The CDR3 DNA reads as TGTGCCAGCAGCCCCAGCGGGGGGTTATTCTTC.

The sample holds many counts of this clonotype. The gene calls are TRBV7-6 and TRBJ2-7; tentative D call: TRBD1 (5 bases). V lost 1 base to trimming and J lost 1 base, with 11 bases between them. The CDR3 runs 15 residues. CDR1 and CDR2 (germline): SGHVS, FNYEAQ. The CDR3, as DNA: TGTGCCAGCAGCTTAGAACAGGAAGTTTCCTACGAGCAGTACTTC. The encoded protein is CASSLEQEVSYEQYF. Combining the CDR3 with reference TRBV7-6 and TRBJ2-7 gives the whole variable domain GAGVSQSPRYKVTKRGQDVALRCDPISGHVSLYWYRQALGQGPEFLTYFNYEAQQDKSGLPNDRFSAERPEGSISTLTIQRTEQRDSAMYRCASSLEQEVSYEQYFGPGTRLTVT.

The chain links TRBV5-4 to TRBJ1-2, with 10 bases matching TRBD1. The J segment lost 7 bases and the V segment lost 3 bases, leaving 12 bases of the junction unmatched. CDR1 and CDR2 (germline): SGHNT, YYREEE (reference sequence). The CDR3 contains 16 residues. DNA for the CDR3: TGTGCCAGCAGCTCACCAACGGGGACAGGGGTGCGTGGCTACACCTTC. It translates to CASSSPTGTGVRGYTF.

At least ten counts were recorded for this clonotype. The chain is built from TRBV7-9 and TRBJ2-7; D uncertain. Trimming cost V 5 bases and J 5 bases, with 7 bases left between them. Germline V gives CDR1 SEHNR, CDR2 FQNEAQ (reference sequence). CDR3 length equals 11 residues. The CDR3 here is CASSLVDEQYF. The CDR3 coding sequence is TGTGCCAGCAGCCTGGTCGACGAGCAGTACTTC.

This clonotype was seen repeatedly, ten times or more. The rearrangement joins TRBV6-4 to TRBJ2-1; the D is unclear. Germline V lookup: CDR1 MRHNA, CDR2 SNTAGT. This CDR3 spans 15 amino acids. V dropped 2 bases and J dropped 2 bases, with 10 bases sitting between them. The CDR3 region has the DNA TGTGCCAGCAGTGACGGCACGGACCCCTACAATGAGCAGTTCTTC. This encodes CASSDGTDPYNEQFF.

This clonotype was seen many times. This sequence joins TRBV7-3 and TRBJ1-6; D not resolved. Germline V gene sequence: CDR1 SGHTA, CDR2 FQGTGA. Trimming left V 1 base short and J 8 bases short, with 9 bases between. The CDR3 has 14 amino acids. This CDR3 is CASSLKGSDSPLHF. The CDR3 region has the DNA TGTGCCAGCAGCTTAAAGGGTAGTGATTCACCCCTCCACTTT.

Regarding this clonotype: It may be a read error: a sequence one base away is much more abundant. The V gene is TRBV10-2, the J gene TRBJ1-1, with D tentatively TRBD1 (5 bases). Germline V gene lookup returns CDR1 WSHSY and CDR2 SAAADI. The CDR3 contains 17 residues. V lost 3 bases and J 1 base, leaving 18 bases between the germline ends. DNA for the CDR3: TGCGCCAGCAGTGACACCAAAAGAATAGGGGCGAACACTGAAGCTTTCTTT. Encoded protein: CASSDTKRIGANTEAFF.

This clonotype was recorded at least ten times. The chain employs TRBV5-6 and TRBJ2-1; no definite D call. Germline CDR1 reads SGHDT; CDR2 reads YYEEEE. V lost 6 bases to trimming and J lost 5 bases, with 6 bases between them. This CDR3 has 11 residues. CDR3 sequence (DNA): TGTGCCAGCACCAAGAACAATGAGCAGTTCTTC. It encodes CASTKNNEQFF.

Many counts were recorded for this clonotype. The CDR3 DNA is TGTGCCAGCAGCCTTTACGCTACGGCTAACACCGGGGAGCTGTTTTTT. Amino acid sequence: CASSLYATANTGELFF. The rearrangement joins TRBV28 to TRBJ2-2; D ambiguous. CDR3 length: 16 amino acids. CDR1 and CDR2 from the germline V gene are MDHEN and SYDVKM. V gave up 6 bases and J gave up 2 bases, with 16 bases separating them.

This clonotype occurred many times. This chain joins TRBV7-6 and TRBJ2-2, with D possibly called TRBD1 or TRBD2 (5 bases each). Germline loops: CDR1 SGHVS, CDR2 FNYEAQ. V lost 4 bases to trimming and J lost 1 base, with 10 bases between them. There are 15 residues in the CDR3. This chain's CDR3 is CASSSSRGNTGELFF. The CDR3 DNA reads TGTGCCAGCAGCTCCTCGAGGGGGAACACCGGGGAGCTGTTTTTT.

The chain carries TRBV5-4 and TRBJ2-1; 9 nucleotides align to TRBD2. The germline gives CDR1 SGHNT, CDR2 YYREEE (reference sequence). With 4 bases clipped from V and 7 bases from J, the junction kept 12 bases outside the gene matches. The CDR3 contains 16 residues. The DNA of the CDR3 is TGTGCCAGCAGCAGGGTTAGTAGCGGGGGTATGAATGAGCAGTTCTTC. Translated: CASSRVSSGGMNEQFF.

This chain links TRBV4-3 with TRBJ1-1, with unresolved D. Germline V gene sequence: CDR1 LGHNA, CDR2 YSLEER. This CDR3 spans 13 amino acids. Between the trimmed V and J ends, which lost 4 bases and 3 bases, there was a span of 9 bases. The DNA for the CDR3 is TGCGCCAGCAGCCGAGCATTTGACACTGAAGCTTTCTTT. It is translated as CASSRAFDTEAFF.